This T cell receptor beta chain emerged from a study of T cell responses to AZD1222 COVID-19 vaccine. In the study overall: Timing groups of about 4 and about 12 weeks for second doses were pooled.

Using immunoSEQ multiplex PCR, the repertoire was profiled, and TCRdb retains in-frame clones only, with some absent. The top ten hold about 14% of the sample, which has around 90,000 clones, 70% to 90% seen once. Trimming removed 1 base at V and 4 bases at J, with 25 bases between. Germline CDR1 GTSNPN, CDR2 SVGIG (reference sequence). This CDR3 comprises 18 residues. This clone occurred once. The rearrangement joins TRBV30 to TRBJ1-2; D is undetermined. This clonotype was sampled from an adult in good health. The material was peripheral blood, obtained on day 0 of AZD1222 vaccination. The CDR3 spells CAWSGGVYRTARRYGYTF. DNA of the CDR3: TGTGCCTGGAGTGGGGGAGTTTATAGGACCGCCCGGCGCTATGGCTACACCTTC.